This is a list of T cell receptor beta chains from one sample in a study of PD-1 blockade in classical Hodgkin lymphoma. Generated by immunoSEQ multiplex PCR, the TCRdb table keeps only in-frame clones and is missing some. The sample holds roughly 12,000 clones, 80% to 85% seen once. The sample here was CD8+ T cells from blood, taken at baseline. These receptors were collected from a human donor with classical Hodgkin lymphoma. The CDR3 runs from the conserved cysteine through the conserved F or W. D genes are given only for firm matches. Not every row has a clone size; where given, it reads once, few, many or a size class.

TRBD1,TRBJ2-7,TRBV6-6,-,15,CASSYPDRGVYEQYF,TGTGCCAGCAGTTACCCCGACAGGGGTGTCTACGAGCAGTACTTC
-,TRBJ2-3,TRBV7-9,once,12,CASSISRGGEYF,TGTGCCAGCAGCATTTCGCGCGGAGGGGAGTATTTT
-,TRBJ1-1,TRBV7-9,few,14,CASSLVPDNTEAFF,TGTGCCAGCAGCTTAGTACCGGATAACACTGAAGCTTTCTTT
TRBD2,TRBJ2-1,TRBV7-7,-,19,CASSRGYTGTSGQGDEQFF,TGTGCTAGCAGCCGGGGCTATACAGGGACTAGCGGGCAGGGGGATGAGCAGTTCTTC
-,TRBJ1-1,TRBV7-9,once,13,CASSLGRNTEAFF,TGTGCCAGCAGCTTAGGACGGAACACTGAAGCTTTCTTT
TRBD1,TRBJ2-7,TRBV25-1,-,18,CASSDSGTGEILSYEQYF,TGTGCCAGCAGTGACTCCGGGACAGGGGAAATACTCTCCTACGAGCAGTACTTC
-,TRBJ1-1,TRBV14,-,16,CASSHRSAGPGTEAFF,TGTGCCAGCAGCCATAGATCCGCCGGGCCCGGCACTGAAGCTTTCTTT
-,TRBJ2-7,TRBV10-2,few,15,CASSERSTTSYEQYF,TGCGCCAGCAGTGAGCGGTCTACGACCTCCTACGAGCAGTACTTC
-,TRBJ2-1,TRBV27,-,14,CASSSDSSYNEQFF,TGTGCCAGCAGTTCGGACAGCTCCTACAATGAGCAGTTCTTC
TRBD1,TRBJ1-5,TRBV5-6,-,14,CASSLGQGMVTQHF,TGTGCCAGCAGCTTGGGACAGGGAATGGTGACCCAGCATTTT
TRBD1,TRBJ1-2,TRBV13,-,14,CASSLGTGNYGYTF,TGTGCCAGCAGCTTAGGGACAGGGAACTATGGCTACACCTTC
-,TRBJ1-2,TRBV7-9,-,13,CASNSGGTYGYTF,TGTGCCAGCAACTCGGGGGGCACCTATGGCTACACCTTC
TRBD2,TRBJ2-1,TRBV19,few,14,CATYRGRESDEQFF,TGTGCCACCTACCGAGGGCGGGAGTCCGATGAGCAGTTCTTC
-,TRBJ1-5,TRBV30,-,13,CASEQGSNQPQHF,TGTGCCTCGGAGCAGGGGAGCAATCAGCCCCAGCATTTT
TRBD1,TRBJ2-7,TRBV6-5,-,15,CASSYPDRGVYEQYF,TGTGCCAGCAGTTACCCCGACAGGGGTGTCTACGAGCAGTACTTC
TRBD2,TRBJ2-7,TRBV4-1,-,14,CASSAVAGSYEQYF,TGCGCCAGCAGCGCAGTAGCGGGCTCCTACGAGCAGTACTTC
-,TRBJ2-1,TRBV5-4,-,16,CASSLVGTSPYNEQFF,TGTGCCAGCAGCTTGGTAGGCACCTCGCCCTACAATGAGCAGTTCTTC
TRBD1,TRBJ2-7,TRBV5-8,once,15,CASSLGTGTGVEQYF,TGTGCCAGCAGCTTGGGCACCGGGACAGGGGTCGAGCAGTACTTC
TRBD2,TRBJ2-4,TRBV19,-,14,CASHPGLVDHIQYF,TGTGCCAGCCATCCAGGACTAGTCGATCACATTCAGTACTTC
-,TRBJ2-3,TRBV12-5,-,17,CASGLVEGEASTDTQYF,TGTGCTAGTGGTTTGGTAGAGGGGGAGGCTAGCACAGATACGCAGTATTTT
-,TRBJ2-1,TRBV5-4,-,15,CASSPLGGGGNEQFF,TGTGCCAGCAGCCCCTTGGGAGGGGGTGGGAATGAGCAGTTCTTC
-,TRBJ2-1,TRBV5-6,-,14,CASVIRNSYNEQFF,TGTGCCAGCGTCATAAGGAATTCCTACAATGAGCAGTTCTTC
-,TRBJ1-2,TRBV14,-,13,CASSHGANYGYTF,TGTGCCAGCAGCCACGGGGCGAACTATGGCTACACCTTC
-,TRBJ2-2,TRBV28,-,16,CASSFPQELNTGELFF,TGTGCCAGCAGTTTTCCACAGGAACTGAACACCGGGGAGCTGTTTTTT
-,TRBJ2-1,TRBV10-2,-,13,CASSGGAYNEQFF,TGCGCCAGCAGTGGGGGGGCCTACAATGAGCAGTTCTTC
TRBD2,TRBJ2-7,TRBV7-9,-,15,CASSLIAGASYEQYF,TGTGCCAGCAGCCTCATCGCGGGAGCCTCCTACGAGCAGTACTTC
TRBD2,TRBJ2-1,TRBV4-1,-,17,CASSQMGLAGAGDEQFF,TGCGCCAGCAGCCAAATGGGACTAGCGGGAGCCGGGGATGAGCAGTTCTTC
-,TRBJ1-1,TRBV7-8,-,12,CASSPETVEAFF,TGTGCCAGCAGCCCAGAGACAGTTGAAGCTTTCTTT
TRBD1,TRBJ2-7,TRBV28,-,13,CASRRGQGYEQYF,TGTGCCAGCAGACGCGGACAGGGCTACGAGCAGTACTTC
-,TRBJ1-6,TRBV7-9,-,16,CASSFPGGAGDSPLHF,TGTGCCAGCAGCTTCCCGGGGGGGGCTGGGGATTCACCCCTCCACTTT
-,TRBJ2-7,TRBV7-6,-,15,CASSLEAASSYEQYF,TGTGCCAGCAGCTTAGAGGCAGCGAGCTCCTACGAGCAGTACTTC
TRBD2,TRBJ2-1,TRBV4-1,-,16,CASSQLGGRADNEQFF,TGCGCCAGCAGCCAATTGGGCGGGAGGGCAGACAATGAGCAGTTCTTC
TRBD2,TRBJ2-7,TRBV15,large,14,CATSRELGGHEQYF,TGTGCCACCAGCAGAGAGTTGGGAGGGCACGAGCAGTACTTC
-,TRBJ2-1,TRBV5-1,once,13,CASSWTAYNEQFF,TGCGCCAGCAGCTGGACTGCCTACAATGAGCAGTTCTTC
-,TRBJ2-5,TRBV27,-,13,CASSFLPLETQYF,TGTGCCAGCAGTTTCCTCCCTTTAGAGACCCAGTACTTC
-,TRBJ2-1,TRBV28,-,15,CASSADPAENNEQFF,TGTGCCAGCAGTGCGGACCCGGCGGAGAATAATGAGCAGTTCTTC
-,TRBJ2-7,TRBV13,-,14,CASSLRGAGDEQYF,TGTGCCAGCAGCTTAAGGGGGGCCGGCGACGAGCAGTACTTC
-,TRBJ2-7,TRBV4-1,-,12,CASSQEGYEQYF,TGCGCCAGCAGCCAAGAGGGCTACGAGCAGTACTTC
-,TRBJ2-1,TRBV13,few,16,CASSPRWTAGTNEQFF,TGTGCCAGCAGCCCACGATGGACAGCTGGGACCAATGAGCAGTTCTTC
-,TRBJ1-1,TRBV27,-,14,CASSLSGDYTEAFF,TGTGCCAGCAGTTTATCGGGGGACTACACTGAAGCTTTCTTT
-,TRBJ1-1,TRBV21-1,-,16,CASSSRTGQRNTEAFF,TGTGCCAGCAGCTCACGGACGGGGCAGAGGAACACTGAAGCTTTCTTT
-,TRBJ2-2,TRBV27,-,14,CASSLGGGAGELFF,TGTGCCAGCAGTCTAGGAGGTGGCGCCGGGGAGCTGTTTTTT
-,TRBJ1-3,TRBV7-9,-,15,CASSLVPLGGNTIYF,TGTGCCAGCAGCTTAGTGCCCCTAGGGGGAAACACCATATATTTT
-,TRBJ1-1,TRBV27,-,13,CASSLSEGRRAFF,TGTGCCAGCAGTTTATCGGAGGGACGGCGAGCTTTCTTT
-,TRBJ1-5,TRBV12-1,-,12,CASSPRGGPQHF,TGTGCCAGCAGCCCCAGGGGGGGACCCCAGCATTTT
-,TRBJ2-3,TRBV30,-,13,CASSTVLRGTQYF,TGTGCCTCCTCTACAGTATTGAGAGGTACGCAGTATTTT
-,TRBJ2-5,TRBV27,-,13,CASSCCLGETQYF,TGTGCCAGCAGTTGTTGTCTTGGAGAGACCCAGTACTTC
TRBD2,TRBJ2-1,TRBV4-3,-,14,CASSRVAGVDEQFF,TGCGCCAGCAGCCGGGTAGCGGGAGTGGATGAGCAGTTCTTC
-,TRBJ2-2,TRBV28,-,13,CASSFRDAGELFF,TGTGCCAGCAGTTTTAGGGACGCCGGGGAGCTGTTTTTT
-,TRBJ1-2,TRBV6-5,-,14,CASSYSSGFYGYTF,TGTGCCAGCAGTTACTCCAGCGGCTTCTATGGCTACACCTTC
-,TRBJ2-7,TRBV4-2,-,13,CASSHSLTDEQYF,TGTGCCAGCAGCCATTCCTTAACAGACGAGCAGTACTTC
TRBD2,TRBJ2-1,TRBV18,-,14,CASILAGVGNEQFF,TGTGCCAGCATCCTAGCGGGAGTGGGCAATGAGCAGTTCTTC
-,TRBJ2-7,TRBV5-4,-,12,CASSLRSYEQYF,TGTGCCAGCAGCTTGAGGTCCTACGAGCAGTACTTC
TRBD1,TRBJ1-5,TRBV27,-,14,CASSFQGGNQPQHF,TGTGCCAGCAGTTTTCAGGGGGGGAATCAGCCCCAGCATTTT
-,TRBJ2-7,TRBV7-9,-,14,CASSSEDGSYEQYF,TGTGCCAGCAGCTCCGAGGACGGTTCCTACGAGCAGTACTTC
TRBD1,TRBJ2-1,TRBV27,-,16,CASSLFRDRPYSEQFF,TGTGCCAGCAGTTTATTTCGGGACAGACCTTACAGTGAGCAGTTCTTC
TRBD1,TRBJ1-2,TRBV27,-,15,CASSLGGPSNYGYTF,TGTGCCAGCAGTCTAGGGGGCCCCTCTAACTATGGCTACACCTTC
-,TRBJ2-7,TRBV2,-,13,CAIGVTLSYEQYF,TGTGCCATAGGGGTGACCCTCTCCTACGAGCAGTACTTC
TRBD1,TRBJ2-2,TRBV29-1,-,15,CSVERTGFNTGELFF,TGCAGCGTTGAAAGGACAGGGTTCAACACCGGGGAGCTGTTTTTT
-,TRBJ2-3,TRBV15,-,15,CATSRETVSTDTQYF,TGTGCCACCAGCCGAGAGACGGTCAGCACAGATACGCAGTATTTT